This T cell receptor (beta chain) derives from a study of cytomegalovirus exposure and HLA in healthy donors (dated by TCRdb to 2016 to 2017). For the study in its entirety: An earlier analysis of roughly 500 of the donors reported 250 to 300 Gb of sequence data and some 100 million unique TCR beta sequences from around 200 million T cells. Approximately 330 gigabases of sequencing data and roughly 81 million unique TCR sequences made up an early release that covered roughly 670 HLA-typed donors. Of the approximately 370 genotyped donors, 75% to 85% were placed in the genetic ancestry cluster associated with self-reported Caucasian donors. The aim of the study was to test whether cataloging public T cell receptors could identify signatures of past pathogen exposure. The study profiled the T cell repertoires of fewer than 850 subjects by immunosequencing and related them to cytomegalovirus serostatus. In addition to the first cohort of approximately 650 subjects, a separate validation cohort of 120 different subjects was used. The study combined high-throughput TCR immunosequencing, statistical association of individual TCRs with disease status, and machine learning to predict cytomegalovirus infection status. A later analysis re-examined previously published TCR beta repertoires from more than 650 donors and added high-resolution HLA genotyping to investigate patterns of TCR occurrence. In the later analysis, no new phenotypic data were used to find candidate immune exposures; instead, reliance was placed on TCR beta sequences and their occurrence across donors. In an earlier analysis of more than 550 of the donors, high-throughput TCR beta sequencing was used to judge whether each TCR beta V gene segment behaved as functional or pseudogenic. Donor age, sex, ethnicity and CMV serostatus were compiled together with the repertoire data. In a later genetic analysis, genome-wide SNP genotypes for about 65% of the roughly 700 donors were used, and that subset was treated as a discovery cohort. All discovery cohort repertoires had been generated using a single sequencing platform. HLA typing covered class I and class II loci at four-digit resolution. Typing coverage varied by locus: about 620-630 donors for A, B, C, DRB1 and DQB1; approximately 520 for DQA1; about 600 for DPA1; roughly 470 for DPB1. About 5 DR-DQ haplotypes were handled as single units for association and clustering, since linkage in the cohort was strong. Among 300 to 500 genotyped donors of the cohort, an average of approximately 240,000 unique TCR beta nucleotide sequences was sequenced per donor, of which roughly 17% were non-productive. General study outcomes and caveats: Compared with equally common non-associated chains, HLA-associated TCR beta chains in a later analysis were more clonally expanded and had lower generation probabilities. Strong co-occurrence of HLA alleles, especially DR and DQ, made assigning TCR associations to individual alleles difficult. A total of fewer than 200 TCR beta chains were listed by the study as associated with cytomegalovirus. The authors suggested that the approach could potentially be generalized to other disease states and immunological phenotypes. A few of the identified cytomegalovirus-associated TCR beta chains were confirmed in vitro to be specific for cytomegalovirus antigens. An earlier analysis of roughly 570 of the donors showed that most TCR beta V segments appeared in productive rearrangements either about 90% or about 30% of the time, which broadly matched IMGT annotations. A further reported finding was that TCR beta sequences accurately predicted the HLA-A and HLA-B alleles for most subjects in the first cohort. According to a later genetic analysis, donors in an Asian-associated ancestry cluster had fewer N-insertions in productive TCRs than the approximately 650-donor mean. In this cohort, only TCR beta chains were sequenced, and detectable features were limited by the absence of alpha or paired-chain data. Roughly 15 rarely observed V segments, including chromosome 9 orphons, were excluded from the earlier analysis of approximately 600 of the donors because counts were too low. The sequencing pipeline was judged likely to have produced a cluster of highly shared sequence variants as a technical artifact. Roughly uniform sequencing depth across donors was assumed in presence/absence analyses, although this assumption may not hold. The classifier was reported to diagnose cytomegalovirus status with high specificity and sensitivity in both the original cohort and the validation cohort. A later analysis found that TCR association rates varied across HLA loci, with DRB1 alleles showing the most associated TCRs and HLA-C alleles the fewest. Correlated functional status among segregating V segments might be attributable to linkage disequilibrium, but an unknown experimental factor could not be ruled out. Specific HLA alleles were associated with 18,000 or so TCR beta sequences at a false discovery rate of 0.05 in a later analysis. In a later genetic analysis, a missense DCLRE1C variant was associated with V-gene and J-gene trimming of TCR beta chains, and the association was replicated in an independent cohort. For the cohort, immune exposure information was limited to CMV serostatus. Because the 87-base-pair reads could not distinguish some IMGT-functional V segments, including TRBV6-2 and TRBV6-3, those segments were excluded. HLA typing was unavailable for some donors at each locus, so association tests used only the typed subset. Most TCR sequences were seen in very few donors, while some public TCRs were found in many individuals. A later analysis found that most CMV-associated TCR beta chains appeared HLA-restricted, with HLA associations seemingly driven largely by CMV exposure. A later analysis reported that several top co-occurrence clusters appeared linked to parvovirus B19, influenza, CMV and Epstein-Barr virus.

The cohort comprised 550 to 700 healthy bone marrow donors. Cohort members were all nominally healthy when sampled, although unrecorded immune exposures were likely present. The donor was CMV seronegative and belonged to the group of around 350 seronegative cohort members. Each donor provided a peripheral blood sample, and peripheral blood mononuclear cells were used for TCR beta sequencing. The Qiagen DNeasy Blood Extraction Kit was used to extract genomic DNA from the blood cell samples. Regarding this clone: The target of this receptor is not known. No clone much larger than this one lies a single base away; base qualities are absent.

Library generation was performed with the immunoSEQ multiplex PCR assay. For the multiplex PCR, a mixture combining 60 forward primers for TCR Vbeta segments and 13 reverse primers for TCR Jbeta segments was used. The CDR3 region of rearranged TCR beta genes was amplified from genomic DNA with a multiplex PCR assay. Amplified TCR beta libraries were sequenced as 87-base-pair reads on the Illumina HiSeq System. Processing in the source paper ran as follows. A later analysis counted tens of millions of unique TCR beta chains across the 690 or so repertoires, and around 12 million of these chains were shared by at least two donors. Raw reads were error-corrected and collapsed into unique sequences by a nearest-neighbor algorithm in which closely related sequences were merged to remove PCR and sequencing errors. Alignment of CDR3 sequences to IMGT reference sequences was used to assign V, D and J gene segments. Each retained sequence needed at least a six-nucleotide match to both a V gene segment and a J gene segment. A rearrangement was called productive if the CDR3 had no stop codons and remained in frame with V and J, and every other rearrangement was called non-productive. Following IMGT convention, CDR3 was defined as the stretch from the second conserved V-encoded cysteine to the conserved J-encoded phenylalanine. The earlier analysis of about 530 of the donors excluded any sequence lacking an unambiguous match to a single V gene segment. In an earlier analysis of a few hundred of the donors, V segments were called functional above 56.7% productive rearrangements and were called segregating when the between-donor standard deviation exceeded 5%. A statistical classification framework was developed to diagnose cytomegalovirus status using the catalog of TCR beta chain sequences. V and J gene assignment, in a later analysis, came from comparing TCR nucleotide sequences with IMGT/GENE-DB human TR gene sequences. In a later analysis, CDR3 sequences and most-parsimonious VDJ recombination scenarios were assigned using the TCRdist pipeline. In a later analysis, every TCR beta chain was defined by the combination of its CDR3 amino acid sequence and its V-gene family, and reads without a unique V-gene family were dropped. A later analysis removed roughly 590 highly shared, low-generation-probability nucleotide sequences to deal with suspected cross-contamination and a sequencing artifact. A later analysis calculated a clonal expansion index for each public chain from normalized within-repertoire ranks of inferred template counts. A later analysis computed generation probabilities with a VDJ recombination model fitted to out-of-frame rearrangements, and checked the results against IGoR. A later analysis scored TCR-TCR, TCR-HLA and TCR-CMV co-occurrence with hypergeometric tests, applying a repertoire-size bias correction to TCR pairs. To estimate false discovery rates, a later analysis permuted the HLA or CMV assignments 20 times. A later analysis grouped co-occurring TCRs with DBSCAN, adding TCRdist sequence similarity when clustering within HLA-allele-positive subsets. For co-occurrence clustering, repertoires with fewer than 30,000 or more than 120,000 public chains were excluded, along with five or six repertoires with anomalous nucleotide sharing. TCRdb mirrors the immuneACCESS table, restricted to in-frame sequences. Some clones are absent from its copies; in checked studies, under half trace to an unresolved V gene, and the reason for the others is unknown. That table is the source of V, J and clone size, and D and trimming were worked out from the DNA. The sample table holds 150,000 to 200,000 clones, of which 65% to 80% were seen once. The ten largest clones represent approximately 0.7% of the sample.

CDR1 SGHTA and CDR2 FQGNSA were looked up in the germline V gene. Deletion took 5 bases off V and 8 bases off J, with a span of 15 bases between the germline ends. The CDR3 runs 13 amino acids, cysteine and phenylalanine included. Only the CDR3 portion is preserved as DNA: 39 bases, with reading frame beginning at the first base. The sequenced sample was PBMCs. The receptor comes from a woman aged 40 to 50 in good health and CMV-seronegative. The chain couples TRBV7-2 to TRBJ1-2, and perhaps TRBD1 as D gene, on 5 matching bases. The nucleotide sequence is TGTGCCAGCAGCCCCCGAGGACAATTAGGCTACACCTTC. Its translation reads: CASSPRGQLGYTF. The variable domain in full, with residues beyond the CDR3 obtained from the reference TRBV7-2 and TRBJ1-2 genes, is GAGVSQSPSNKVTEKGKDVELRCDPISGHTALYWYRQSLGQGLEFLIYFQGNSAPDKSGLPSDRFSAERTGGSVSTLTIQRTQQEDSAVYLCASSPRGQLGYTFGSGTRLTVV.